This T cell receptor beta chain originates from a study of T cell responses to AZD1222 COVID-19 vaccine. Study context: Pooled samples include second doses given at about 4 or 12 weeks.

Trimming left V 3 bases short and J 1 base short, with 12 bases between. In germline, CDR1 is PRHDT, CDR2 FYEKMQ (reference sequence). The CDR3 length is 15 residues. Study-wide points: Donors were mostly white British, more females; clonal diversity possibly underestimated. Researchers report vaccine-associated CD4 TCRs spanning spike, with dominance at 160-218 and 743-854. Variant regions that are unmutated are reportedly the target of nearly half of spike-specific TCRs.

A word on this clone: Its target is not known.

Sequencing used immunoSEQ multiplex PCR; TCRdb keeps in-frame clones, though not all of them. This table has 100,000 to 150,000 clones, about 88% appearing once. This specimen consisted of peripheral blood, obtained on day 0 of AZD1222 vaccination. The sequence was obtained from an adult in good health. The chain has TRBV13 and TRBJ1-1; no reliable D call. The CDR3 nucleotides read TGTGCCAGCAGCTTTATCAGGAGATCGAACACTGAAGCTTTCTTT. Translating it yields CASSFIRRSNTEAFF. Filled out from reference TRBV13 and TRBJ1-1, the complete variable domain reads AAGVIQSPRHLIKEKRETATLKCYPIPRHDTVYWYQQGPGQDPQFLISFYEKMQSDKGSIPDRFSAQQFSDYHSELNMSSLELGDSALYFCASSFIRRSNTEAFFGQGTRLTVV.